This TCR beta chain is drawn from a study of spatial heterogeneity in lung cancer. Study findings and constraints: Tumors with more nonsynonymous mutations had more expanded intratumoral alpha and beta TCRs.

TCRdb called the 5' RACE reads again in MiXCR, with one record for every CDR3 protein. The sample records thousands of distinct CDR3 sequences, roughly 5.5% being singletons. Germline lookup yields CDR1 SGHKS and CDR2 YYEKEE (reference sequence). This CDR3 is built from 16 residues. The time point was: sample taken at primary tumor resection. This clonotype turned up a few times. The antigen is not known. This may be a read error, as it is one base from a much larger clone. The chain uses TRBV5-5 and TRBJ2-5; D is possibly TRBD1 or TRBD2 (5 bases each). The TCR originated in a female donor with early-stage non-small cell lung cancer. This specimen was lung tumor tissue, taken at surgery. CDR3 amino acids: CVSSLSGTKLQETQYF. The CDR3 DNA sequence: TGTGTCAGCAGCCTATCCGGGACCAAGCTTCAAGAGACCCAGTACTTC.